This T cell receptor beta chain was recovered during a study of blood T cell repertoires in COVID-19. Whole-study context: Acute and convalescent COVID-19 specimens originated in the United States, Italy and Spain.

Everyone who took part was 18 to 89 years old, and they came from some 23 US areas. Two consecutive negative NP/OP PCR tests, clearance, or resolved symptoms defined Cohort 3 recovery. CDR3 length: 17 amino acids. In the authors' methods: For nucleated cells, counts were estimated from reference gene primer amplification. Libraries were prepared by immunoSEQ multiplex PCR; TCRdb keeps only in-frame clonotypes and omits some of them. The V and J calls and clone size were taken over from that table, and D and trimming were inferred from the DNA. The data contain 150,000 to 200,000 clones, roughly 88% of them singletons.

The chain recombines TRBV1 with TRBJ2-7; the tabulated D call, TRBD2, remains unverified against the DNA. TRBV1 is shown as a pseudogene. Sequencing was carried out using PBMCs or T cells enriched from blood (not recorded which). This clonotype was sampled from a woman aged 25 to 45 who had recovered from COVID-19. CDR3 DNA sequence: TGCACCAGCAGCCAACCTAAACCCGGGACTCTCTCCTACGAGCAGTACTTC. Residues: CTSSQPKPGTLSYEQYF.